Below, 29 T cell receptor beta chains from the same sample are listed, as sequenced in a study of CD8+CD57+ T cells in acquired aplastic anemia. Genomic DNA constituted the template upon which TCR beta VDJ and CDR3 profiling was performed. TCRdb ran MiXCR on the reads and lists one entry per CDR3 protein. The sample yields tens of thousands of distinct CDR3 sequences, approximately 50% seen once. Sequencing input: sorted CD4+, CD8+, or CD8+CD57+ T cells (not recorded which) from PBMCs. Receptor source: a human donor in good health, serving as a control.

This clonotype was seen repeatedly, ten times or more. The chain couples TRBV12-5 to TRBJ2-1; the D gene is possibly TRBD2 (6 bases). From germline, CDR1 is LGHNT and CDR2 FRNRAP. The V end lost 2 bases, the J end lost 6 bases, and 20 bases lay between the germline ends. The CDR3 totals 17 residues. CDR3 in amino acids: CASGLLGAGTPANEQFF. In DNA form, the CDR3 reads TGTGCTAGTGGTTTGTTGGGAGCGGGTACTCCCGCCAATGAGCAGTTCTTC.

This clonotype was seen a handful of times. This rearrangement joins TRBV11-1 to TRBJ2-1; TRBD2 matches 9 bases. The CDR3 length is 15 residues. Germline trimming cut 1 base from V and 6 bases from J; bases unmatched to any gene: 4. CDR1 and CDR2 (germline): SGHAT, FQDESV (reference sequence). CDR3 in DNA: TGTGCCAGCAGCTTAGGTGTTAGCGGGAGCAATGAGCAGTTCTTC. Translating it yields CASSLGVSGSNEQFF.

This clonotype appeared a single time. The chain combines TRBV10-1 with TRBJ1-1, with D hard to call. In germline, CDR1 is WNHNN, CDR2 SYGVQD (reference sequence). Trimming cost V 3 bases and J 3 bases, with 8 bases left between them. The CDR3 extends over 13 amino acids. The CDR3 DNA sequence: TGCGCCAGCAGTGATACGCTTTACACTGAAGCTTTCTTT. Protein: CASSDTLYTEAFF.

The genes are TRBV24-1 and TRBJ1-5, with TRBD1 matching 8 bases. Trimming cost V 2 bases and J 6 bases; bases outside gene matches: 11. This CDR3 comprises 17 residues. Germline V gene data show CDR1 as KGHDR and CDR2 as SFDVKD. The CDR3 nucleotides are TGTGCCACCAGTGATTCCTCATCAGGGGGCGCGGGTCAGCCCCAGCATTTT. Protein sequence: CATSDSSSGGAGQPQHF.

This clonotype was seen at least ten times. This CDR3 reads CASSPGGFGYQETQYF. CDR3 coding DNA: TGTGCCAGCAGCCCCGGAGGGTTTGGGTACCAAGAGACCCAGTACTTC. The chain links TRBV5-5 to TRBJ2-5, with D perhaps matching TRBD2 (6 bases). Deletions cut 4 bases from V and 0 bases from J, with 16 bases between. This CDR3 is 16 amino acids long. CDR1 is SGHKS and CDR2 is YYEKEE in the germline V gene (reference sequence).

J is TRBJ2-7 and V is TRBV10-3, with D perhaps TRBD1 (5 bases). Trimming removed 10 bases at V and 0 bases at J, with 13 bases between. The germline gives CDR1 ENHRY, CDR2 SYGVKD. The CDR3 runs 13 residues. The CDR3 sequence is CASTGVASYEQYF. In DNA form, the CDR3 reads TGTGCCAGCACAGGAGTCGCCTCCTACGAGCAGTACTTC.

This rearrangement joins TRBV18 to TRBJ2-1, with a possible D match to TRBD2 (5 bases). V shed 3 bases and J shed 9 bases, with 12 bases lying between them. Germline-derived CDR1 and CDR2 are KGHSH and LQKENI. The CDR3 is made up of 13 amino acids. The CDR3 reads CASSPASSVEQFF. The CDR3 DNA is TGTGCCAGCTCACCCGCTAGCAGTGTTGAGCAGTTCTTC.

The chain links TRBV5-6 to TRBJ1-6; D is unclear. CDR3 length equals 14 residues. The V gene's germline CDR1 is SGHDT and CDR2 YYEEEE. Trimming removed 1 base from V and 5 bases from J, with 7 bases in between. This CDR3 is CASSLYQNNSPLHF. CDR3 in DNA: TGTGCCAGCAGCTTGTATCAGAATAATTCACCCCTCCACTTT.

The chain uses TRBV7-2 and TRBJ1-3; D not resolved. This CDR3 has 14 residues. Germline V CDR1 and CDR2: SGHTA, FQGNSA. Trimming cost V 5 bases and J 4 bases, with 12 bases left between them. The DNA for the CDR3 is TGTGCCAGCAGCCCAGCGGGCCCCGGAAACACCATATATTTT. It encodes CASSPAGPGNTIYF.

In this sample, this clonotype turned up many times. The genes are TRBV27 and TRBJ1-2; 8 positions match TRBD1. Germline loops: CDR1 MNHEY, CDR2 SMNVEV (reference sequence). This CDR3 spans 17 amino acids. Trimming cost V 4 bases and J 3 bases; bases outside gene matches: 13. The CDR3 region has the DNA TGTGCCAGCAGTTCCACAGGGGGGAGCCTTGGCGACTATGGCTACACCTTC. This encodes CASSSTGGSLGDYGYTF.

This clonotype is medium-sized (0.01 to 0.1%) within its sample. The gene calls are TRBV29-1 and TRBJ1-2; 9 bases are shared with TRBD1. There are 11 residues in the CDR3. V trimming: 6 bases; J trimming: 4 bases; junction bases outside the gene matches: 0. Germline assignment: CDR1 SQVTM and CDR2 ANQGSEA. DNA of the CDR3: TGCAGCGTACAGGGGGCCTATGGCTACACCTTC. This codes for CSVQGAYGYTF.

This clonotype has ten or more counts. The chain employs TRBV7-8 and TRBJ1-1, with 11 nucleotides matching TRBD1. Trimming removed 3 bases from V and 11 bases from J; junction bases left unmatched: 11. This CDR3 is built from 15 residues. Germline V lookup: CDR1 SGHVS, CDR2 FQNEAQ. CDR3 protein: CASSFRGQGAVGAFF. For the CDR3, the DNA is TGTGCCAGCAGCTTTCGTGGACAGGGGGCAGTGGGGGCTTTCTTT. The full variable domain, with the rest looked up from reference TRBV7-8 and TRBJ1-1, is GAGVSQSPRYKVAKRGQDVALRCDPISGHVSLFWYQQALGQGPEFLTYFQNEAQLDKSGLPSDRFFAERPEGSVSTLKIQRTQQEDSAVYLCASSFRGQGAVGAFFGQGTRLTVV.

The CDR3 nucleotides read TGTGCCACCAGAGTTTCCGACAATGAGCAGTTCTTC. Its protein product is CATRVSDNEQFF. V usage is TRBV15 and J usage is TRBJ2-1, with D unclear. The CDR3 totals 12 residues. Trimming left V 6 bases short and J 5 bases short, with 8 bases between. CDR1 is LNHNV and CDR2 is YYDKDF in the germline V gene (reference sequence).

This clonotype was detected a few times. This chain connects TRBV7-9 to TRBJ1-2; no firm D call. Germline loops: CDR1 SEHNR, CDR2 FQNEAQ (reference sequence). V lost 10 bases to trimming and J lost 4 bases, with 19 bases between them. The CDR3 runs to 14 residues. The CDR3 region has the DNA TGTGCCATCCCCCGAGCGGACGGGATCTATGGCTACACCTTC. Protein product: CAIPRADGIYGYTF.

The chain combines TRBV19 with TRBJ1-2; weak D call: TRBD1 (5 bases). CDR3 length: 13 amino acids. Germline V gene lookup returns CDR1 LNHDA and CDR2 SQIVND (reference sequence). The V gene lost 9 bases and the J gene lost 6 bases, with 17 bases spanning the gap. This chain's CDR3 is CASRTIIGNGYTF. The CDR3 DNA follows: TGTGCCAGCCGGACAATTATAGGGAATGGCTACACCTTC.

This clonotype was recorded once. The gene calls are TRBV29-1 and TRBJ1-5; D gene unclear. Germline CDR1 and CDR2: SQVTM and ANQGSEA. CDR3 length equals 12 residues. The V end lost 4 bases, the J end lost 3 bases, and 7 bases lay between the germline ends. CDR3 DNA: TGCAGCGTTGCAGGATACAATCAGCCCCAGCATTTT. Translated, it gives CSVAGYNQPQHF.

In its sample, this clonotype ranks as medium-sized (0.01 to 0.1%). This rearrangement joins TRBV15 to TRBJ2-7; D is undetermined. The CDR3 consists of 15 residues. Between the trimmed V and J ends, which lost 3 bases and 0 bases, there was a span of 12 bases. Germline assignment: CDR1 LNHNV and CDR2 YYDKDF (reference sequence). CDR3 sequence reads: CATSSALRSSYEQYF. Here the CDR3 DNA reads TGTGCCACCAGCAGTGCCCTAAGAAGCTCCTACGAGCAGTACTTC.

V and J are TRBV10-2 and TRBJ2-7, with a tentative D call TRBD2 (6 bases). The V gene's germline CDR1 is WSHSY and CDR2 SAAADI. This CDR3 comprises 14 residues. Trimming shortened V by 6 bases and J by 5 bases, and 17 bases separated the two germline ends. CDR3 amino acids: CASSQPGLFHEQYF. CDR3 coding DNA: TGCGCCAGCAGCCAGCCGGGACTGTTTCACGAGCAGTACTTC.

This clonotype was detected ten times or more. J is TRBJ1-1 and V is TRBV5-8; D is undetermined. CDR1 and CDR2 from the germline V gene are SGHTS and YDEGEE. The V gene lost 0 bases and the J gene lost 0 bases, with 6 bases spanning the gap. The CDR3 is 14 residues long. In DNA, the CDR3 is TGTGCCAGCAGCTTGGAGCGGATGAACACTGAAGCTTTCTTT. This sequence encodes CASSLERMNTEAFF.

This clonotype came up many times. V usage is TRBV9 and J usage is TRBJ2-5; D remains ambiguous. V dropped 3 bases and J dropped 5 bases, with 11 bases sitting between them. Germline loops: CDR1 SGDLS, CDR2 YYNGEE. There are 13 residues in the CDR3. CDR3 loop: CASSAPNAETQYF. CDR3 DNA sequence: TGTGCCAGCAGCGCCCCCAACGCGGAGACCCAGTACTTC. The entire variable domain, with the rest obtained from reference TRBV9 and TRBJ2-5, is as follows: DSGVTQTPKHLITATGQRVTLRCSPRSGDLSVYWYQQSLDQGLQFLIQYYNGEERAKGNILERFSAQQFPDLHSELNLSSLELGDSALYFCASSAPNAETQYFGPGTRLLVL.

This clonotype was observed a handful of times. This chain connects TRBV20-1 to TRBJ2-7, with D perhaps matching TRBD1 (5 bases). The ends were cut back, 2 bases at V and 1 base at J, with 15 bases in the middle. CDR3 length: 15 residues. CDR1 DFQATT and CDR2 SNEGSKA come from the germline V gene (reference sequence). The CDR3, as DNA: TGCAGTGCTAGAATGGGGCTATCCTCGTCCTACGAGCAGTACTTC. Translating gives CSARMGLSSSYEQYF.

The chain joins TRBV12-3 or TRBV12-4 to TRBJ1-4; TRBD1 matches at 9 bases. The CDR3 has 14 residues. The V and J ends lost 6 bases and 8 bases, in that order; junction bases with no gene match: 7. CDR3 amino acids: CASSPGTGHEKLFF. The CDR3 nucleotides read TGTGCCAGCAGCCCGGGGACAGGGCACGAAAAACTGTTTTTT.

This clonotype was counted only a few times. The chain joins TRBV19 to TRBJ2-1; D gene unclear. Germline V gives CDR1 LNHDA, CDR2 SQIVND (reference sequence). V gave up 6 bases and J gave up 0 bases, with 3 bases separating them. This CDR3 contains 12 residues. CDR3 in amino acids: CASRSSYNEQFF. In DNA form, the CDR3 reads TGTGCCAGTAGGAGCTCCTACAATGAGCAGTTCTTC.

This chain connects TRBV25-1 to TRBJ2-3, with 7 bases fitting TRBD1. The ends lost 5 bases at V and 5 bases at J; junction bases unmatched: 7. Germline V gene lookup returns CDR1 MGHDK and CDR2 SYGVNS. CDR3 length equals 14 residues. CDR3 sequence (DNA): TGTGCCAGCAGTCCCATCGGACAGGAAGATACGCAGTATTTT. It yields the protein CASSPIGQEDTQYF.

This clonotype was observed at least ten times. This chain links TRBV4-2 with TRBJ2-7; D remains unclear. This CDR3 contains 13 residues. The ends were cut back, 4 bases at V and 6 bases at J, with 13 bases in the middle. Germline CDR1 LGHNA, CDR2 YNFKEQ. The CDR3 DNA follows: TGTGCCAGCAGCCCCAACCTGTTACGCGAGCAGTACTTC. It is translated as CASSPNLLREQYF.

The DNA for the CDR3 is TGTGCCAGCAGTGGGACTAGCGGTTCTGCCTACGAGCAGTACTTC. This codes for CASSGTSGSAYEQYF. The chain carries TRBV2 and TRBJ2-7, with 10 bases lining up with TRBD2. This CDR3 is 15 amino acids long. Germline CDR1 is SNHLY and CDR2 is FYNNEI. V lost 4 bases and J lost 2; bases outside the gene matches: 5.

This clonotype was seen repeatedly, ten times or more. This chain connects TRBV2 to TRBJ2-1, with a weak D call TRBD1 (5 bases). V lost 3 bases, J lost 3 bases, and 9 bases lay in between. This CDR3 is built from 14 residues. Germline assignment: CDR1 SNHLY and CDR2 FYNNEI. CDR3 sequence (DNA): TGTGCCAGCAGTGAGGTCAGGGACTACAATGAGCAGTTCTTC. It encodes CASSEVRDYNEQFF.

Of note for this clonotype: The germline gene is not matched at one end of the junction; a read error may be the cause. The V and J genes are TRBV12-3 or TRBV12-4 and TRBJ2-5, with 7 bases aligning to TRBD2. The CDR3 is made up of 11 amino acids. The CDR3 DNA reads TGTGCCAGCAGATCCAGCGGGACCCAGCACTTC. Its protein is CASRSSGTQHF.

In this sample, this clonotype turned up once. The V gene is TRBV10-3, the J gene TRBJ2-1; 12 nucleotides line up with TRBD2. CDR1 and CDR2 (germline): ENHRY, SYGVKD. The CDR3 has 15 amino acids. V lost 10 bases and J lost 8; bases outside the gene matches: 12. The CDR3 here is CATKALAGGIYEQFF. In DNA form, the CDR3 reads TGTGCCACCAAAGCACTAGCGGGGGGTATATATGAGCAGTTCTTC.